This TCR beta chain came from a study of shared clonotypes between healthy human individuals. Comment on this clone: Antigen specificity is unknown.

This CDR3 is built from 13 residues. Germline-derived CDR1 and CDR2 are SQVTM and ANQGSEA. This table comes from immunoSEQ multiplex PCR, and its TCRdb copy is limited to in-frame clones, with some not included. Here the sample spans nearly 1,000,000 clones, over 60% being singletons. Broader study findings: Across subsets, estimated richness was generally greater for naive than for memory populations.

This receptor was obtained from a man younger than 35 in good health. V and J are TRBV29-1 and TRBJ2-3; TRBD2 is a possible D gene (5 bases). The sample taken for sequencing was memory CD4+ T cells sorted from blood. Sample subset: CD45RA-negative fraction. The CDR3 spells CTQEVPSTDTQYF. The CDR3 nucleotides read TGCACCCAGGAGGTTCCTAGCACAGATACGCAGTATTTT.